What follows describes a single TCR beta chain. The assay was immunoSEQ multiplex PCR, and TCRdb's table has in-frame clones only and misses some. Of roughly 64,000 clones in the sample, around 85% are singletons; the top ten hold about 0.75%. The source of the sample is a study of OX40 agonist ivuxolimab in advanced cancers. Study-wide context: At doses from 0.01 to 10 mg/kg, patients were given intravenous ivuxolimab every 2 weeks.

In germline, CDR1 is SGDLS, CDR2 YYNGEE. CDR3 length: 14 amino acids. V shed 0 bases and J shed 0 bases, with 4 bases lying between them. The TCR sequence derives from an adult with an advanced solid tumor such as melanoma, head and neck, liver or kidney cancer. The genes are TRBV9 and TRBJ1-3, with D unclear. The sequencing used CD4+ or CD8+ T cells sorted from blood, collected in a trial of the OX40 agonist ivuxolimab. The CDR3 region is CASSVDSSGNTIYF. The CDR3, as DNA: TGTGCCAGCAGCGTAGACAGCTCTGGAAACACCATATATTTT.